The 26 T cell receptor beta chains below come from one sample, sequenced in a study of blood T cell repertoires in COVID-19. Only in-frame clones appear in the TCRdb table, and some are missing; sequencing was by immunoSEQ multiplex PCR. This table has about 490,000 clones, 70% to 90% appearing once. The sample consisted of peripheral blood. The receptors shown here come from a human donor in a cohort sampled during active COVID-19.

This chain connects TRBV7-2 to TRBJ2-3, with 7 nucleotides matching TRBD1. Unmatched junction bases numbered 5, after V lost 4 bases and J lost 4 bases. Germline V gene sequence: CDR1 SGHTA, CDR2 FQGNSA. The CDR3 has 14 amino acids. For the CDR3, the DNA is TGTGCCAGCAGCTCTCGACAGGGACCAGATACGCAGTATTTT. This codes for CASSSRQGPDTQYF.

This chain connects TRBV7-9 to TRBJ1-2; 7 nucleotides align to TRBD1. The ends lost 1 base at V and 8 bases at J; junction bases unmatched: 10. The germline V gene has CDR1 SEHNR and CDR2 FQNEAQ (reference sequence). The CDR3 is 15 amino acids. CDR3 in amino acids: CASSLGTGRDSGYTF. DNA of the CDR3: TGTGCCAGCAGCTTAGGGACAGGTCGGGATTCGGGCTACACCTTC.

This rearrangement joins TRBV6-5 to TRBJ1-2, with no clear D. The CDR3 contains 15 residues. V lost 11 bases and J 4 bases, leaving 23 bases between the germline ends. Germline V CDR1 and CDR2: MNHEY, SVGAGI. The CDR3 DNA reads TGTGCCTCACGGGAGTACCTCATTCGGGGCTATGGCTACACCTTC. Its translation is CASREYLIRGYGYTF.

The rearrangement uses TRBV18 and TRBJ2-7; TRBD1 aligns across 10 bases. V shed 0 bases, J shed 4 bases, and the junction held 9 bases outside the gene matches. The germline gives CDR1 KGHSH, CDR2 LQKENI. The CDR3 spans 17 residues. DNA for the CDR3: TGTGCCAGCTCACCACCTTATGGACAGGGGGTGACGTACGAGCAGTACTTC. Its protein product is CASSPPYGQGVTYEQYF.

The J gene is TRBJ1-2, the V gene TRBV2; D gene uncertain. V was clipped by 7 bases and J by 8 bases, with 5 bases between them. Germline-derived CDR1 and CDR2 are SNHLY and FYNNEI. The CDR3 totals 9 residues. CDR3 DNA sequence: TGTGCCAGCATCCAGGGCTACACCTTC. Translating it yields CASIQGYTF.

The chain is built from TRBV27 and TRBJ2-7, with D possibly matching TRBD1 (6 bases). V lost 4 bases and J 6 bases, leaving 10 bases between the germline ends. Germline V gene lookup returns CDR1 MNHEY and CDR2 SMNVEV (reference sequence). The CDR3 runs 12 residues. CDR3 coding DNA: TGTGCCAGCAGTTCTCAGGGGTTCGAGCAGTACTTC. Encoded protein: CASSSQGFEQYF.

The chain links TRBV19 to TRBJ2-2; D gene ambiguous. This CDR3 spans 15 amino acids. The germline V gene has CDR1 LNHDA and CDR2 SQIVND (reference sequence). V lost 6 bases and J 4 bases, leaving 15 bases between the germline ends. CDR3 DNA: TGTGCCAGTAGCCAGCCCAGGCCCAGCACCGGGGAGCTGTTTTTT. Translated, it gives CASSQPRPSTGELFF.

This chain links TRBV15 with TRBJ2-1, with 14 nucleotides matching TRBD2. Germline trimming cut 5 bases from V and 7 bases from J; bases unmatched to any gene: 7. This CDR3 is 16 amino acids long. Germline CDR1 LNHNV, CDR2 YYDKDF (reference sequence). CDR3 sequence reads: CATSLAGTSGGNEQFF. The CDR3 bases are TGTGCCACCAGCTTAGCCGGGACTAGCGGGGGAAATGAGCAGTTCTTC.

The V and J genes are TRBV28 and TRBJ1-2; TRBD1 matches 9 bases. After removal of 5 bases from V and 5 bases from J, the junction contained 6 bases not matched to a gene. CDR1 MDHEN and CDR2 SYDVKM come from the germline V gene. There are 14 residues in the CDR3. CDR3 loop: CASSRRQGGYGYTF. CDR3 nucleotides: TGTGCCAGCAGTAGGAGACAGGGGGGTTATGGCTACACCTTC.

This clone was picked up a small number of times. The gene calls are TRBV7-9 and TRBJ2-2; no clear D gene. V lost 5 bases and J 4 bases, leaving 8 bases between the germline ends. From germline, CDR1 is SEHNR and CDR2 FQNEAQ (reference sequence). The length of the CDR3 is 13 residues. The CDR3 loop reads CASSRLSTGELFF. The CDR3 DNA reads TGTGCCAGCAGCCGACTTTCCACCGGGGAGCTGTTTTTT.

This clone appeared a single time. A junction end diverges from the germline sequence, so it may reflect a read error. The chain links TRBV6-5 to TRBJ2-3; 9 bases match TRBD1. Germline V gives CDR1 MNHEY, CDR2 SVGAGI. This CDR3 is 15 amino acids long. The CDR3 DNA is TGTGCCAGCATTTACTCCGGGACAGGGTTAGATACGCAGTATTTT. It specifies CASIYSGTGLDTQYF.

In this sample, this clone turned up once. This rearrangement joins TRBV28 to TRBJ1-5; 7 nucleotides align to TRBD1. J lost 2 bases, V lost 5 bases, and 6 bases had no gene match. This CDR3 comprises 15 residues. Germline V gene sequence: CDR1 MDHEN, CDR2 SYDVKM. In nucleotides, the CDR3 is TGTGCCAGCAGTCGACAGGGTGCAGGCAATCAGCCCCAGCATTTT. Residues: CASSRQGAGNQPQHF.

V gene TRBV6-2 or TRBV6-3 combines with J gene TRBJ2-3; the D gene is possibly TRBD2 (6 bases). Trimming cost V 4 bases and J 2 bases, with 16 bases left between them. This CDR3 comprises 16 residues. Germline V gene lookup returns CDR1 MNHEY and CDR2 SVGEGT. The CDR3 nucleotides are TGTGCCAGCAGTTCACCTAGCGTTCAGCTCACAGATACGCAGTATTTT. This encodes CASSSPSVQLTDTQYF.

The chain has TRBV9 and TRBJ2-4; 11 bases line up with TRBD1. After removal of 0 bases from V and 0 bases from J, the junction contained 5 bases not matched to a gene. Germline-derived CDR1 and CDR2 are SGDLS and YYNGEE. The CDR3 is 18 amino acids. The CDR3 nucleotides are TGTGCCAGCAGCGTAGCTCAGGACAGGGGGCTAGCCAAAAACATTCAGTACTTC. Translated, it gives CASSVAQDRGLAKNIQYF.

V and J are TRBV5-1 and TRBJ2-3, with no clear D. CDR3 size: 16 residues. V shed 1 base and J shed 4 bases, with 16 bases lying between them. The V gene's germline CDR1 is SGHRS and CDR2 YFSETQ. CDR3 sequence (DNA): TGCGCCAGCAGCTTGACGGCAGGTACTGCGCCAGATACGCAGTATTTT. Residues: CASSLTAGTAPDTQYF.

This rearrangement joins TRBV5-1 to TRBJ1-2, with 8 bases fitting TRBD1. This CDR3 region has 15 residues. Looked up from germline, CDR1 is SGHRS and CDR2 is YFSETQ. The ends lost 2 bases at V and 1 base at J; junction bases unmatched: 4. CDR3 loop: CASSLRTGNNYGYTF. The CDR3 bases are TGCGCCAGCAGCTTAAGGACAGGGAATAACTATGGCTACACCTTC.

V and J are TRBV6-6 and TRBJ2-5; TRBD2 matches 8 bases. CDR1 MNHNY and CDR2 SVGAGI come from the germline V gene (reference sequence). This CDR3 has 13 amino acids. V lost 6 bases to trimming and J lost 5 bases; unmatched junction nucleotides: 5. The CDR3 sequence is CASRPGGRETQYF. The CDR3 bases are TGTGCCAGCAGGCCAGGCGGGAGGGAGACCCAGTACTTC.

The V and J genes are TRBV7-9 and TRBJ1-3, with D perhaps TRBD1 (5 bases). Trimming took 3 bases from V and 3 from J, leaving 12 bases between them. Germline-derived CDR1 and CDR2 are SEHNR and FQNEAQ (reference sequence). The CDR3 is 15 amino acids. For the CDR3, the DNA is TGTGCCAGCAGCTTGCGGGCGGGGGTTGGAAACACCATATATTTT. Translated, it gives CASSLRAGVGNTIYF.

J is TRBJ2-5 and V is TRBV30; 9 bases map to TRBD2. Germline lookup yields CDR1 GTSNPN and CDR2 SVGIG (reference sequence). This CDR3 contains 18 residues. Trimming at V came to 0 bases and at J to 2 bases, leaving 13 bases not matched to a gene. CDR3 nucleotide sequence: TGTGCCTGGAGTGTACTCCTCGAGTCTAGCGGGAAACAAGAGACCCAGTACTTC. Its protein is CAWSVLLESSGKQETQYF.

The chain carries TRBV20-1 and TRBJ1-1, with D possibly being TRBD1 (6 bases). CDR3 length: 14 amino acids. Trimming cost V 3 bases and J 1 base, with 12 bases left between them. Germline values: CDR1 DFQATT, CDR2 SNEGSKA (reference sequence). The CDR3 spells CSASSGGGNTEAFF. The CDR3 DNA sequence: TGCAGTGCTAGTTCGGGAGGGGGGAACACTGAAGCTTTCTTT.

The V and J genes are TRBV20-1 and TRBJ1-1; weak D call: TRBD1 (5 bases). Between the trimmed V and J ends, which lost 3 bases and 1 base, there was a span of 12 bases. CDR1 DFQATT and CDR2 SNEGSKA come from the germline V gene (reference sequence). The CDR3 runs 14 residues. The CDR3 region has the DNA TGCAGTGCTAGTAAGGGGTCGGCGAACACTGAAGCTTTCTTT. Its protein product is CSASKGSANTEAFF.

The chain couples TRBV5-1 to TRBJ1-5, with no clear D. Looked up from germline, CDR1 is SGHRS and CDR2 is YFSETQ. With 0 bases removed from V and 2 bases from J, the gap between germline ends came to 9 bases. This CDR3 region has 15 residues. The CDR3 reads CASSLGPGGNQPQHF. In nucleotides, the CDR3 is TGCGCCAGCAGCTTGGGCCCAGGCGGCAATCAGCCCCAGCATTTT.

The V gene is TRBV5-8, the J gene TRBJ2-1, with TRBD2 matching 7 bases. Germline V gene lookup returns CDR1 SGHTS and CDR2 YDEGEE. V lost 4 bases and J lost 9; bases outside the gene matches: 16. The CDR3 sequence is 16 residues long. DNA of the CDR3: TGTGCCAGCAGCCCCCGGGGAGGGACGGGTCGTTCTGAGCAGTTCTTC. This translates into CASSPRGGTGRSEQFF.

This chain connects TRBV14 to TRBJ2-3, with a possible D match to TRBD2 (6 bases). V lost 2 bases and J 0 bases, leaving 24 bases between the germline ends. The CDR3 consists of 20 residues. Germline CDR1 reads SGHDN; CDR2 reads FVKESK. CDR3 region: CASSQFIPGSLISSTDTQYF. CDR3 bases: TGTGCCAGCAGCCAATTTATCCCCGGGAGCTTAATCTCTAGCACAGATACGCAGTATTTT.

The chain links TRBV27 to TRBJ2-6, with 8 positions matching TRBD2. The CDR3 consists of 16 residues. Trimming cost V 6 bases and J 1 base; bases outside gene matches: 5. From germline, CDR1 is MNHEY and CDR2 SMNVEV (reference sequence). DNA of the CDR3: TGTGCCAGCAGACCCAGCGGGGGTTCTGGGGCCAACGTCCTGACTTTC. Protein product: CASRPSGGSGANVLTF.

The J gene is TRBJ1-6, the V gene TRBV10-3, with a weak D call TRBD1 (5 bases). Trimming left V 0 bases short and J 7 bases short, with 16 bases between. CDR1 is ENHRY, CDR2 SYGVKD, per germline. This CDR3 spans 17 amino acids. This CDR3 is CAISESLGGEKNSPLHF. Here the CDR3 DNA reads TGTGCCATCAGTGAGTCCCTCGGGGGGGAAAAGAATTCACCCCTCCACTTT.